The rows below give T cell receptor beta chains drawn from one sample of a study of T cell repertoires in cytomegalovirus infection. TCRdb used MiXCR to reprocess the reads, holding one entry per CDR3 protein. This table holds 480,000 or so distinct CDR3 sequences, around 11% found once. Sequenced sample: PBMCs. Receptors were obtained from a human donor in good health (CMV status not recorded). Some clones in this sample may be carry-over from other donors' samples. Each CDR3 is given with its conserved first and last residue. The D gene is left open where the match is weak. Clone size is shown for a subset of rows, as once, few, many or a class of expanded clone.

J: TRBJ2-7
size: many
V: TRBV11-2
D: TRBD1
DNA: TGTGCCAGCAGCCGAACCGGGACAGGGATCGACGAGCAGTACTTC
CDR3: CASSRTGTGIDEQYF

J: TRBJ2-7
size: NA
V: TRBV5-4
D: NA
DNA: TGTGCCAGCAGTTGGGGGGGACAGAGCACCTACGAGCAGTACTTC
CDR3: CASSWGGQSTYEQYF

J: TRBJ1-3
size: few
V: TRBV5-4
D: TRBD1
DNA: TGTGCCAGCAGCTTGGATGGGACAGGGGGCAGAAACACCATATATTTT
CDR3: CASSLDGTGGRNTIYF

J: TRBJ2-7
size: many
V: TRBV6-1
D: TRBD2
DNA: TGTGCCAGTGGGACTAGCGGGAGCCGGGCCCCCTACGAGCAGTACTTC
CDR3: CASGTSGSRAPYEQYF

J: TRBJ2-3
size: many
V: TRBV27
D: NA
DNA: TGTGCCAGCAGTCCACTAGACGGGGTTTTCACAGATACGCAGTATTTT
CDR3: CASSPLDGVFTDTQYF

J: TRBJ1-5
size: many
V: TRBV7-4
D: NA
DNA: TGTGCCACCCGCCGACCCGATAGCAATCAGCCCCAGCATTTT
CDR3: CATRRPDSNQPQHF

J: TRBJ2-3
size: few
V: TRBV7-3
D: NA
DNA: TGTGCCAGCAGCTTAACGGGTAACCGCAAGGCAGATACGCAGTATTTT
CDR3: CASSLTGNRKADTQYF

J: TRBJ2-5
size: few
V: TRBV25-1
D: TRBD1
DNA: TGTGCCAGCAGTGTGGGACAGGGGAATCGAGAGACCCAGTACTTC
CDR3: CASSVGQGNRETQYF

J: TRBJ1-5
size: many
V: TRBV7-8
D: TRBD1
DNA: TGTGCCAGCAGCTTAGTGGCAGGGGGCGCGAATCAGCCCCAGCATTTT
CDR3: CASSLVAGGANQPQHF

J: TRBJ2-1
size: NA
V: TRBV6-2/TRBV6-3
D: NA
DNA: TGTGCCAGCAGCCAGAGCTCCTACAATGAGCAGTTCTTC
CDR3: CASSQSSYNEQFF

J: TRBJ1-6
size: few
V: TRBV7-9
D: NA
DNA: TGTGCCAGCAGCTTTGGACAGCAGGGTTCACCCCTCCACTTT
CDR3: CASSFGQQGSPLHF

J: TRBJ2-7
size: many
V: TRBV2
D: TRBD1
DNA: TGTGCCAGCACACGACAGGGCCTCTCCTACGAGCAGTACTTC
CDR3: CASTRQGLSYEQYF

J: TRBJ2-1
size: few
V: TRBV4-2
D: NA
DNA: TGTGCCAGCAGCCAAGACTGGGCGGGGACCCACAATGAGCAGTTCTTC
CDR3: CASSQDWAGTHNEQFF

J: TRBJ2-2
size: few
V: TRBV24-1
D: TRBD1
DNA: TGTGCCACCAGTGAGCCGAAACCGGGACAGGGTTACACCGGGGAGCTGTTTTTT
CDR3: CATSEPKPGQGYTGELFF

J: TRBJ2-2
size: NA
V: TRBV5-6
D: NA
DNA: TGTGCCAGCAGCCCCGAAGACACCGGGGAGCTGTTTTTT
CDR3: CASSPEDTGELFF

J: TRBJ2-7
size: many
V: TRBV27
D: TRBD2
DNA: TGTGCCAGCAGTAGGACTCCGGGACTAGCGGGAATCTCCTACGAGCAGTACTTC
CDR3: CASSRTPGLAGISYEQYF

J: TRBJ2-7
size: many
V: TRBV5-1
D: TRBD2
DNA: TGCGCCAGCAGCCCGGGGGGGAGTCTGTCCTACGAGCAGTACTTC
CDR3: CASSPGGSLSYEQYF

J: TRBJ2-1
size: NA
V: TRBV24-1
D: NA
DNA: TGTGCCACCAGTGAGGAGGGAGCCTACAATGAGCAGTTCTTC
CDR3: CATSEEGAYNEQFF

J: TRBJ1-5
size: many
V: TRBV24-1
D: TRBD1
DNA: TGTGCCACCAGTGAGAGGGACAGCTATCAGCCCCAGCATTTT
CDR3: CATSERDSYQPQHF

J: TRBJ2-3
size: many
V: TRBV7-9
D: NA
DNA: TGTGCCAGCAGCTCTGCAGGGGTAGATACGCAGTATTTT
CDR3: CASSSAGVDTQYF

J: TRBJ2-2
size: many
V: TRBV11-3
D: NA
DNA: TGTGCCAGCAGGCTTCTCAGCGCTCCAGGGGCCGGGGAGCTGTTTTTT
CDR3: CASRLLSAPGAGELFF

J: TRBJ2-1
size: many
V: TRBV11-3
D: TRBD2
DNA: TGTGCCAGCAGCCCCTACAGCGGGACCTACAATGAGCAGTTCTTC
CDR3: CASSPYSGTYNEQFF

J: TRBJ1-5
size: many
V: TRBV19
D: NA
DNA: TGTGCCAGTAGTATACAATGGCAATATAGCAATCAGCCCCAGCATTTT
CDR3: CASSIQWQYSNQPQHF

J: TRBJ2-1
size: NA
V: TRBV30
D: NA
DNA: TGTGCCCGTTCGACGGATTCGAGGGAAGAGCAGTTCTTC
CDR3: CARSTDSREEQFF

J: TRBJ2-1
size: few
V: TRBV5-1
D: NA
DNA: TGCGCCAGCAGCTCCACAGGGCTTCGATCCTACAATGAGCAGTTCTTC
CDR3: CASSSTGLRSYNEQFF

J: TRBJ2-3
size: NA
V: TRBV4-1
D: NA
DNA: TGTGCCAGCAGCCAAGGGGGATACACAGATACGCAGTATTTT
CDR3: CASSQGGYTDTQYF

J: TRBJ2-1
size: many
V: TRBV2
D: TRBD2
DNA: TGTGCCAGCCGCCTAGCGGGGGGAAAAAATTACAATGAGCAGTTCTTC
CDR3: CASRLAGGKNYNEQFF

J: TRBJ1-2
size: few
V: TRBV20-1
D: NA
DNA: TGCAGTGCTAGAGATTTTCCCGAGGGCCGTGGCTACACCTTC
CDR3: CSARDFPEGRGYTF

J: TRBJ2-1
size: few
V: TRBV6-2/TRBV6-3
D: NA
DNA: TGTGCCAGCAGTTACGACGAAGATGGCGGTGCGCCCTACAATGAGCAGTTCTTC
CDR3: CASSYDEDGGAPYNEQFF

J: TRBJ2-1
size: many
V: TRBV4-2
D: TRBD2
DNA: TGTGCCAGCAGCCTACGACGACTGGGGCGCGGGAGGGCTGATGAGCAGTTCTTC
CDR3: CASSLRRLGRGRADEQFF

J: TRBJ2-1
size: many
V: TRBV12-5
D: NA
DNA: TGTGCTAGTGGTTTGCGCAGGGAGACTGAGCAGTTCTTC
CDR3: CASGLRRETEQFF

J: TRBJ2-1
size: NA
V: TRBV28
D: TRBD2
DNA: TGTGCCAGCAGATACAGGACTAGCGGTAACATCGATGTCTACAATGAGCAGTTCTTC
CDR3: CASRYRTSGNIDVYNEQFF

J: TRBJ2-2
size: few
V: TRBV5-6
D: NA
DNA: TGTGCCAGCAGTTCGGGCCACGAGAACACCGGGGAGCTGTTTTTT
CDR3: CASSSGHENTGELFF

J: TRBJ2-7
size: many
V: TRBV7-6
D: NA
DNA: TGTGCCAGCAGCTCAGGGACGGGGTCGTACTTC
CDR3: CASSSGTGSYF

J: TRBJ1-1
size: many
V: TRBV7-6
D: NA
DNA: TGTGCCAGCAGCCTACTGGGCGGCGTGAACACTGAAGCTTTCTTT
CDR3: CASSLLGGVNTEAFF

J: TRBJ2-7
size: many
V: TRBV19
D: TRBD2
DNA: TGTGCCAGTAGTATAGCGGGAGGGCCCTACGAGCAGTACTTC
CDR3: CASSIAGGPYEQYF

J: TRBJ2-5
size: many
V: TRBV7-9
D: NA
DNA: TGTGCCAGCAGCCCCGACCCGGGCAGGGTAGGGAAAGAGACCCAGTACTTC
CDR3: CASSPDPGRVGKETQYF

J: TRBJ2-1
size: many
V: TRBV6-1
D: TRBD1
DNA: TGTGCCAGCAGTTTCGGACAGGCAGCCTACAATGAGCAGTTCTTC
CDR3: CASSFGQAAYNEQFF

J: TRBJ1-5
size: many
V: TRBV7-4
D: TRBD1
DNA: TGTGCCAGCAGCTTAGATCTGATGGGACAGGGGAATCAGCCCCAGCATTTT
CDR3: CASSLDLMGQGNQPQHF

J: TRBJ2-5
size: few
V: TRBV20-1
D: TRBD2
DNA: TGCAGTGCTAGACGCGCGGGAGGGCCCCCGGAGACCCAGTACTTC
CDR3: CSARRAGGPPETQYF

J: TRBJ2-2
size: many
V: TRBV7-9
D: TRBD2
DNA: TGTGCCAGCAGCTTTGGTCCGGGAGGGCCCGCCGGGGAGCTGTTTTTT
CDR3: CASSFGPGGPAGELFF

J: TRBJ1-2
size: few
V: TRBV20-1
D: TRBD1
DNA: TGCAGTGCTAGAGATGAAACGACAGGGGGCAACTATGGCTACACCTTC
CDR3: CSARDETTGGNYGYTF

J: TRBJ2-7
size: many
V: TRBV7-8
D: TRBD2
DNA: TGTGCCAGCAGCAGGGGGGGACTAGCGGGAGTCGCCTCCTACGAGCAGTACTTC
CDR3: CASSRGGLAGVASYEQYF

J: TRBJ2-3
size: many
V: TRBV7-6
D: TRBD2
DNA: TGTGCCAGCAGCTTAGCATCCAGCGGGGGGATGACGACAGATACGCAGTATTTT
CDR3: CASSLASSGGMTTDTQYF

J: TRBJ1-4
size: many
V: TRBV12-3/TRBV12-4
D: NA
DNA: TGTGCCAGCAGTTTAGGGCTCAGGGAAAAACTGTTTTTT
CDR3: CASSLGLREKLFF